The present entry profiles one T cell receptor (beta chain) with its context. Alongside a J-beta primer mix, a sample-barcoded 5' primer served in a second PCR lasting roughly 6 to 11 cycles. Tagging of each cDNA molecule was performed by a template-switch adaptor with 12 random nucleotides. TCRdb reanalysed the 5' RACE reads using MiXCR and keeps one entry per CDR3 protein. The sample yields 780,000 or so distinct CDR3 sequences, about 55% seen once. The CDR3 has 13 residues. Germline loops: CDR1 LNHDA, CDR2 SQIVND (reference sequence). Trimming left V 9 bases short and J 5 bases short, with 15 bases between. This specimen belongs to a study of blood T cells in healthy people across ages.

The gene calls are TRBV19 and TRBJ2-3, with D maybe TRBD2 (6 bases). Specimen: blood. This clonotype originated in a man of 80 years or more in good health. CDR3 residues: CASRDLGGDTQYF. For the CDR3, the DNA is TGTGCCAGCCGGGACCTCGGGGGAGATACGCAGTATTTT.